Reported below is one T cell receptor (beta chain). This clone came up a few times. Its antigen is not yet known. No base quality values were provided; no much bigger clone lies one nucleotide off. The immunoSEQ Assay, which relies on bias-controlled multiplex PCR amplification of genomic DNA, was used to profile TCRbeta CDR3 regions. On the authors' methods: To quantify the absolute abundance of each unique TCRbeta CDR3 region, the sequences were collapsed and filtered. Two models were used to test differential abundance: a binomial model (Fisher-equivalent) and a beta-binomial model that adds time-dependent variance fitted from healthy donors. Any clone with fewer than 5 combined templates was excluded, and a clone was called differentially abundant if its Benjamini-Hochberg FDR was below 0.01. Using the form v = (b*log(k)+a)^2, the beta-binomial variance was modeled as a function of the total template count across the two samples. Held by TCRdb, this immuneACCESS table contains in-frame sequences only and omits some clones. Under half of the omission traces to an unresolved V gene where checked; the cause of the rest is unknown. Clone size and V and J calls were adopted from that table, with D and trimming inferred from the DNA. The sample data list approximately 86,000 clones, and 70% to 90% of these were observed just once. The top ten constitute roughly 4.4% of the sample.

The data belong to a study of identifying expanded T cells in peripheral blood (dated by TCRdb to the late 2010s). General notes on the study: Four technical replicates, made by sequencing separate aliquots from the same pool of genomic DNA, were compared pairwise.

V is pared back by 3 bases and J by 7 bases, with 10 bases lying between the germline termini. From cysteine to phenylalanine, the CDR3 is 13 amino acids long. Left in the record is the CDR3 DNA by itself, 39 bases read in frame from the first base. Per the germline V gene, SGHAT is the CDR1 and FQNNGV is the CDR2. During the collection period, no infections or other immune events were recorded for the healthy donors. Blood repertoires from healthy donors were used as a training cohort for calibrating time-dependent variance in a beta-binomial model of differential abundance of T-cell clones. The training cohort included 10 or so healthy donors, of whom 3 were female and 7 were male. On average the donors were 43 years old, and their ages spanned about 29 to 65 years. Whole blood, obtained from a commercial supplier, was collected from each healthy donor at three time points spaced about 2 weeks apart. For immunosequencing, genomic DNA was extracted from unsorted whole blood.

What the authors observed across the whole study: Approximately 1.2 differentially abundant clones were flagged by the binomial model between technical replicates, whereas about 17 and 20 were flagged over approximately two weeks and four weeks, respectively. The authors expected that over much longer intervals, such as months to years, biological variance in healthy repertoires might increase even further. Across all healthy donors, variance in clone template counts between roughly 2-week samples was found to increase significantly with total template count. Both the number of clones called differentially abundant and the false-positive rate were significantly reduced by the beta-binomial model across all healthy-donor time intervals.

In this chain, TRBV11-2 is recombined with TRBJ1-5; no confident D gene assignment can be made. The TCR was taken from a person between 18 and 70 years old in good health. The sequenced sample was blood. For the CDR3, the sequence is CASSLWERQPQHF. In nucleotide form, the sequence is TGTGCCAGCAGCTTGTGGGAGCGACAGCCCCAGCATTTT.